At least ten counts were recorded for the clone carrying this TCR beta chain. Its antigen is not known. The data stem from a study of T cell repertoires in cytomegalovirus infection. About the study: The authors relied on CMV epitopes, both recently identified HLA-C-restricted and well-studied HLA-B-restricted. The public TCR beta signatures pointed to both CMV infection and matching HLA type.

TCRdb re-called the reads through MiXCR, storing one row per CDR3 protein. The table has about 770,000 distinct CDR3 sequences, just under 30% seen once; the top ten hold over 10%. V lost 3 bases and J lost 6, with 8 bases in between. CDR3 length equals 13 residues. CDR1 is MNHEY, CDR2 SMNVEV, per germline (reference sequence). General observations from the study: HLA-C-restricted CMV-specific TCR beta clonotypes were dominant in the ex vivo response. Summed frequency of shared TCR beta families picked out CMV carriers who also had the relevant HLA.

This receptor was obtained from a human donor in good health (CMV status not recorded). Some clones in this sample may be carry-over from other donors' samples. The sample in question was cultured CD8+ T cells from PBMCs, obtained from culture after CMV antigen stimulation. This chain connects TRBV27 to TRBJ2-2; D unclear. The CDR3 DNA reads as TGTGCCAGCAGTTTGGGTGTACCCGGGGAGCTGTTTTTT. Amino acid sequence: CASSLGVPGELFF.